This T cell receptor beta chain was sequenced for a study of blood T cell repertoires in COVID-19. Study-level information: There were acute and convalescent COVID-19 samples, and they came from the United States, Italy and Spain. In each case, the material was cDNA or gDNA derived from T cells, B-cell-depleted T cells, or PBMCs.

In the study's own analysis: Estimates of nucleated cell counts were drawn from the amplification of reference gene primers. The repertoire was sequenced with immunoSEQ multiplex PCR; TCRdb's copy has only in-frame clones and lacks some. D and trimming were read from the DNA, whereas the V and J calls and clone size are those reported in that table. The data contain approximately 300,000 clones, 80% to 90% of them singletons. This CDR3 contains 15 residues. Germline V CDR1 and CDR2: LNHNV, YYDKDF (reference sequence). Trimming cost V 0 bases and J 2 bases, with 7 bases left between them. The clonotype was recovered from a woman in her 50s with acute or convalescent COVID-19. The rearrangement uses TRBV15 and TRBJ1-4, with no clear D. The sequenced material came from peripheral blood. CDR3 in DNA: TGTGCCACCAGCAGAGATCCGGGGACTAATGAAAAACTGTTTTTT. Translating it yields CATSRDPGTNEKLFF.